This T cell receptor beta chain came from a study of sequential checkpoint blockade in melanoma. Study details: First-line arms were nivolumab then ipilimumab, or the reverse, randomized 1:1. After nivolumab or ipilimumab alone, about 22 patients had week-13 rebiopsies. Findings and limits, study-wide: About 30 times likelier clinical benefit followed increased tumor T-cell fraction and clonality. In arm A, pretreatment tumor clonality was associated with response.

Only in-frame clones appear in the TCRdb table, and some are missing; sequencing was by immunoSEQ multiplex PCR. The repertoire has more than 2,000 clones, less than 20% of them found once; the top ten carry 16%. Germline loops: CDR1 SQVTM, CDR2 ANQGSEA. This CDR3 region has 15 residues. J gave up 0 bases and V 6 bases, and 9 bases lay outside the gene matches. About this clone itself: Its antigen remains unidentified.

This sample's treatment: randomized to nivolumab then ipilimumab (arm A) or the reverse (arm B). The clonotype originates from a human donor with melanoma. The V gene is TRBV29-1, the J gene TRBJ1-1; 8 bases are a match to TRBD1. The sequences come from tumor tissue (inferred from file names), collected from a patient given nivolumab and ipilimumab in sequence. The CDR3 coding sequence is TGCAGCGTCCTGGGGACAGGTTCGGTGAACACTGAAGCTTTCTTT. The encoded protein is CSVLGTGSVNTEAFF. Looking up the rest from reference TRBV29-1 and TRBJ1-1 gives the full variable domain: SAVISQKPSRDICQRGTSLTIQCQVDSQVTMMFWYRQQPGQSLTLIATANQGSEATYESGFVIDKFPISRPNLTFSTLTVSNMSPEDSSIYLCSVLGTGSVNTEAFFGQGTRLTVV.